The table lists the clone carrying this TCR beta chain with a few counts. The germline CDR1 and CDR2 sequences are KGHSH and LQKENI. The J segment lost 3 bases and the V segment lost 2 bases, leaving 7 bases of the junction unmatched. This CDR3 has 16 residues. This entry comes from a study of CD8 T cells in ankylosing spondylitis. TCRdb reprocessed the 5' RACE reads via MiXCR and lists one record per CDR3 protein. The sample has about 130,000 distinct CDR3 sequences, roughly 13% seen once; the top ten hold around 3%. This TCR was recovered from a female donor with ankylosing spondylitis or in good health (not recorded which). Sequencing input: blood, either unsorted or a sorted T cell fraction (not recorded which). The chain joins TRBV18 to TRBJ2-1; 7 bases map to TRBD2. CDR3 sequence (DNA): TGTGCCAGCTCACCAGGGGGGAGGGCCATCTACAATGAGCAGTTCTTC. Its protein product is CASSPGGRAIYNEQFF.